The 26 T cell receptor beta chains below come from one sample, sequenced in a study of T cells in Graves' hyperthyroidism and ophthalmopathy. Amplification targeted TCR beta CDR3 regions from RNA transcripts. An initial round of RT-PCR targeting the TCR CDR3 relied on the HTBI primer set. MiXCR, applied by TCRdb to the multiplex PCR reads, yields one record per CDR3 protein. The sample contains 300,000 to 350,000 distinct CDR3 sequences, around 20% of which appear only once. The sequenced sample consisted of blood. The receptors were sampled from a woman aged 45-65 years with Graves' hyperthyroidism.

This clonotype was counted at least ten times. The chain links TRBV18 to TRBJ2-7; 11 bases fit TRBD2. Trimming cost V 0 bases and J 6 bases; bases outside gene matches: 1. The CDR3 covers 14 residues. CDR1 is KGHSH and CDR2 is LQKENI in the germline V gene. CDR3 in amino acids: CASSPPSGRVEQYF. The CDR3 DNA follows: TGTGCCAGCTCACCACCTAGCGGGAGGGTCGAGCAGTACTTC.

This clonotype was counted between two and nine times. The chain recombines TRBV9 with TRBJ2-2; D could derive from TRBD1 or TRBD2 (6 bases each). Trimming took off 3 bases at V and 4 bases at J, with 10 bases between the two ends. The CDR3 runs 14 residues. Germline V gene sequence: CDR1 SGDLS, CDR2 YYNGEE. CDR3: CASSAQGGTGELFF. In DNA, the CDR3 is TGTGCCAGCAGCGCACAGGGAGGCACCGGGGAGCTGTTTTTT.

V and J are TRBV12-3 or TRBV12-4 and TRBJ2-2; D possibly corresponds to TRBD2 (6 bases). The V end was cut by 6 bases, the J end by 3 bases, with 14 bases between. This CDR3 comprises 15 residues. This CDR3 is CASRSGGRDTGELFF. The CDR3 DNA follows: TGTGCCAGCAGGTCCGGGGGTAGGGACACCGGGGAGCTGTTTTTT.

In its sample, this clonotype was seen many times. This chain joins TRBV12-3 or TRBV12-4 and TRBJ1-2; 8 bases align to TRBD1. The CDR3 contains 14 residues. J gave up 4 bases and V 6 bases, and 7 bases lay outside the gene matches. CDR3: CASSSQGVTYGYTF. The CDR3 DNA sequence: TGTGCCAGCAGCTCACAGGGGGTAACCTATGGCTACACCTTC.

This clonotype appeared once. V and J are TRBV12-3 or TRBV12-4 and TRBJ2-5; TRBD1 might be the D (6 bases). V was cut by 7 bases and J by 5 bases, with 14 bases left in between. The CDR3 sequence is 13 residues long. This CDR3 reads CASTPPGHETQYF. The CDR3 DNA reads TGTGCCAGCACCCCCCCGGGACACGAGACCCAGTACTTC.

This clonotype has a count of ten or more. The chain links TRBV18 to TRBJ1-1, with D unclear. The CDR3 loop spans 15 amino acids. V lost 2 bases and J lost 1, with 11 bases in between. The germline V gene has CDR1 KGHSH and CDR2 LQKENI. CDR3 in DNA: TGTGCCAGCTCACCAAATGCCTATCAGAACACTGAAGCTTTCTTT. It encodes CASSPNAYQNTEAFF.

This clonotype was picked up many times. The chain couples TRBV7-8 to TRBJ2-5; 9 bases fit TRBD2. CDR1 SGHVS and CDR2 FQNEAQ come from the germline V gene. The CDR3 is made up of 16 amino acids. Trimming took 0 bases from V and 13 from J; bases not matched to a gene: 15. The CDR3 loop reads CASSLAPSGMTQKGYF. The CDR3 nucleotides are TGTGCCAGCAGCTTAGCTCCTAGCGGGATGACTCAGAAGGGGTACTTC.

This clonotype was seen many times. The rearrangement uses TRBV12-3 or TRBV12-4 and TRBJ1-2; D possibly corresponds to TRBD1 (5 bases). V lost 3 bases, J lost 8 bases, and 25 bases lay in between. The CDR3 spans 17 residues. The DNA of the CDR3 is TGTGCCAGCAGTTTCTTGACCGGGGCGGACCTGGATCGCGGCTACACCTTC. This codes for CASSFLTGADLDRGYTF.

This clonotype was picked up many times. This chain joins TRBV10-3 and TRBJ1-6; the match to TRBD1 covers 7 bases. The CDR3 sequence is 14 residues long. Germline lookup yields CDR1 ENHRY and CDR2 SYGVKD. After removal of 6 bases from V and 8 bases from J, the junction contained 7 bases not matched to a gene. The CDR3 is CAISRQGTDSPLHF. Written as DNA, the CDR3 is TGTGCCATCAGCCGACAGGGTACGGATTCACCCCTCCACTTT.

The rearrangement links TRBV11-2 to TRBJ1-2; D gene unclear. V lost 0 bases and J lost 4, with 18 bases in between. Germline V gene sequence: CDR1 SGHAT, CDR2 FQNNGV. The CDR3 spans 17 residues. Here the CDR3 DNA reads TGTGCCAGCAGCTTAGATCTAGTAAGCCAACTCCTCTATGGCTACACCTTC. Its protein is CASSLDLVSQLLYGYTF.

This clonotype has ten or more counts. This chain joins TRBV7-6 and TRBJ2-7, with a weak D call TRBD2 (5 bases). The CDR3 has 13 amino acids. V dropped 5 bases and J dropped 2 bases, with 10 bases sitting between them. Looked up from germline, CDR1 is SGHVS and CDR2 is FNYEAQ. The CDR3 protein is CASSQSGTYEQYF. DNA for the CDR3: TGTGCCAGCAGCCAGAGCGGAACCTACGAGCAGTACTTC.

The table lists this clonotype with many counts. The V call is TRBV30, the J call TRBJ1-1, with D hard to call. The CDR3 is 11 residues long. Trimming removed 2 bases at V and 10 bases at J, with 11 bases between. CDR1 and CDR2 from the germline V gene are GTSNPN and SVGIG (reference sequence). Written as DNA, the CDR3 is TGTGCCTGGAGTTTTAGTAGTGGAGCTTTCTTT. Translating gives CAWSFSSGAFF.

The CDR3 bases are TGTGCCAGCACCCTAGCGGGGGCCACAGATACGCAGTATTTT. It translates to CASTLAGATDTQYF. The chain uses TRBV6-1 and TRBJ2-3; 10 bases are a match to TRBD2. Germline CDR1 is MNHNS and CDR2 is SASEGT. V gave up 7 bases and J gave up 2 bases; unmatched junction bases: 3. The CDR3 loop spans 14 amino acids.

The J gene is TRBJ2-1, the V gene TRBV7-9; D is perhaps TRBD2 (5 bases). V shed 0 bases and J shed 0 bases, with 9 bases lying between them. Germline V gene data show CDR1 as SEHNR and CDR2 as FQNEAQ (reference sequence). CDR3 length: 16 amino acids. CDR3 nucleotide sequence: TGTGCCAGCAGCTTAGCAGCGGCGCCCTCCTACAATGAGCAGTTCTTC. As protein: CASSLAAAPSYNEQFF.

This clonotype was detected only a few times. V usage is TRBV10-2 and J usage is TRBJ2-1, with D perhaps matching TRBD2 (6 bases). Germline CDR1 is WSHSY and CDR2 is SAAADI. The CDR3 is made up of 13 amino acids. The V end was cut by 7 bases, the J end by 8 bases, with 15 bases between. The CDR3 reads CASKVSREYEQFF. The CDR3 coding sequence is TGCGCCAGCAAAGTCTCTCGGGAGTATGAGCAGTTCTTC.

V and J are TRBV7-6 and TRBJ1-5, with 7 bases that match TRBD1. The V and J ends lost 0 bases and 8 bases, in that order; junction bases with no gene match: 4. This CDR3 comprises 14 residues. Germline V CDR1 and CDR2: SGHVS, FNYEAQ. CDR3: CASSLAQGREPQHF. Here the CDR3 DNA reads TGTGCCAGCAGCTTAGCACAGGGGCGGGAGCCCCAGCATTTT.

This clonotype was found many times. This rearrangement joins TRBV12-3 or TRBV12-4 to TRBJ2-3, with 7 bases fitting TRBD2. The CDR3 extends over 16 amino acids. The V and J ends lost 3 bases and 0 bases, in that order; junction bases with no gene match: 6. CDR3 sequence: CASSLRWDYSTDTQYF. DNA of the CDR3: TGTGCCAGCAGTTTGAGGTGGGACTACAGCACAGATACGCAGTATTTT.

The rearrangement uses TRBV19 and TRBJ2-3, with TRBD2 matching over 7 bases. This CDR3 contains 16 residues. The V segment lost 5 bases and the J segment 3 bases; nucleotides outside the gene matches: 11. Germline V gene data show CDR1 as LNHDA and CDR2 as SQIVND (reference sequence). This CDR3 is CASSSHRTSRTDTQYF. The CDR3 DNA is TGTGCCAGTAGTTCACACAGGACTAGTCGGACAGATACGCAGTATTTT.

This clonotype was seen a handful of times. The rearrangement links TRBV20-1 to TRBJ1-2; D possibly corresponds to TRBD1 (5 bases). Germline V CDR1 and CDR2: DFQATT, SNEGSKA (reference sequence). The CDR3 has 14 residues. With 4 bases removed from V and 0 bases from J, the gap between germline ends came to 12 bases. The CDR3 loop is CSAKSRVTNYGYTF. DNA for the CDR3: TGCAGTGCTAAGTCCAGGGTGACTAACTATGGCTACACCTTC.

This clonotype was picked up many times. The chain uses TRBV18 and TRBJ2-1, with unresolved D. The germline V gene has CDR1 KGHSH and CDR2 LQKENI. The V end lost 4 bases, the J end lost 7 bases, and 11 bases lay between the germline ends. The CDR3 contains 13 residues. The CDR3 DNA is TGTGCCAGCTCACTCACGAACCTAAATGAGCAGTTCTTC. This encodes CASSLTNLNEQFF.

This clonotype has ten or more counts. As DNA, the CDR3 is TGTGCCAGCAGCTTAGCGGCTACGAACAATGAGCAGTTCTTC. It is translated as CASSLAATNNEQFF. The V and J genes are TRBV7-9 and TRBJ2-1; D is unclear. This CDR3 is built from 14 residues. Germline assignment: CDR1 SEHNR and CDR2 FQNEAQ (reference sequence). Trimming took off 0 bases at V and 5 bases at J, with 8 bases between the two ends.

V and J are TRBV6-1 and TRBJ2-1; the match to TRBD1 covers 10 bases. The germline V gene encodes CDR1 MNHNS and CDR2 SASEGT. The CDR3 length is 15 residues. Trimming at V came to 6 bases and at J to 10 bases, leaving 12 bases not matched to a gene. The CDR3 is CASSSGTGVVLEQFF. The CDR3 DNA follows: TGTGCCAGCAGCTCCGGGACAGGGGTTGTGCTGGAGCAGTTCTTC.

The genes are TRBV28 and TRBJ2-1; no definite D call. Between the trimmed V and J ends, which lost 2 bases and 0 bases, there was a span of 5 bases. Germline lookup yields CDR1 MDHEN and CDR2 SYDVKM. This CDR3 comprises 14 residues. The CDR3 region is CASSLLNSYNEQFF. Here the CDR3 DNA reads TGTGCCAGCAGTTTACTCAACTCCTACAATGAGCAGTTCTTC.

The chain has TRBV10-3 and TRBJ2-7; a weak D match, TRBD1 (6 bases). This CDR3 contains 16 residues. The germline gives CDR1 ENHRY, CDR2 SYGVKD. V was cut by 2 bases and J by 4 bases, with 18 bases left in between. The DNA of the CDR3 is TGTGCCATCAGTGAGCAGGGGTTGGCAGGGAAATACGAGCAGTACTTC. Translating it yields CAISEQGLAGKYEQYF.

The chain combines TRBV28 with TRBJ1-2; 7 bases line up with TRBD1. Trimming removed 6 bases from V and 2 bases from J; junction bases left unmatched: 6. The CDR3 is 14 residues long. Germline loops: CDR1 MDHEN, CDR2 SYDVKM. The CDR3 coding sequence is TGTGCCAGCAGAGTCTCGGGACAGAACTATGGCTACACCTTC. This codes for CASRVSGQNYGYTF.

The CDR3 DNA reads as TGTGCCAGCTCACCACCGAGAGGGGGCCGCGAGCAGTACTTC. This encodes CASSPPRGGREQYF. The genes are TRBV18 and TRBJ2-7; TRBD1 matches 7 bases. Unmatched junction bases numbered 5, after V lost 0 bases and J lost 6 bases. This CDR3 has 14 residues. Germline V gene lookup returns CDR1 KGHSH and CDR2 LQKENI.